These 29 T cell receptor beta chains originate from one sample sequenced in a study of T cell clonality in common variable immunodeficiency. This table comes from immunoSEQ multiplex PCR, and its TCRdb copy is limited to in-frame clones, with some not included. The sample contains tens of thousands of clones, none of them singletons. Sequencing input: peripheral blood mononuclear cells. These receptors came from a person aged 18-70 years in good health.

This clone was counted at least ten times. The read terminates 3 residues before the CDR3 end, so the remaining end is supplied by the germline J gene. This sequence joins TRBV6-1 and TRBJ2-5; TRBD1 might be the D (6 bases). Per germline, CDR1 MNHNS and CDR2 SASEGT. The CDR3 consists of 13 residues. This CDR3 reads CASSGYRDITQYF. CDR3 bases read: TGTGCCAGCAGTGGGTACCGGGACATTACC.

This clone was observed at least ten times. Read data end 3 residues before the CDR3 end; the end is taken from the germline J gene. This chain connects TRBV19 to TRBJ1-2, with 10 bases lining up with TRBD1. V was clipped by 7 bases and J by 5 bases; unmatched bases: 10. The CDR3 has 15 residues. Germline V gene lookup returns CDR1 LNHDA and CDR2 SQIVND (reference sequence). Incomplete CDR3 DNA: TGTGCCAGTACCTCAGGGACAGGGGCGCATTATGGC. Translating gives CASTSGTGAHYG. The CDR3 as a whole reads CASTSGTGAHYGYTF.

This clone has a count of ten or more. The read stops 3 residues short of the end of the CDR3; the missing end is completed from the germline J gene. The chain combines TRBV5-1 with TRBJ2-7; 7 nucleotides agree with TRBD1. Germline V lookup: CDR1 SGHRS, CDR2 YFSETQ. The trim removed 0 bases at V and 5 bases at J, leaving 5 bases unmatched. The CDR3 length is 14 residues. The part of the CDR3 DNA that was read is TGCGCCAGCAGCTTGGGAACAGGGGCCCACGAG. Protein product: CASSLGTGAHE. The full CDR3 protein is CASSLGTGAHEQYF.

This clone was seen many times. Read sequence stops 3 residues before the CDR3 end, and the germline J gene provides the missing end. The chain recombines TRBV6-2 or TRBV6-3 with TRBJ1-2; D uncertain. CDR1 MNHEY and CDR2 SVGEGT come from the germline V gene. The CDR3 is made up of 14 amino acids. The chain's CDR3 is CASSYSHQAAGYTF. CDR3 DNA (partial): TGTGCCAGCAGTTACTCGCATCAAGCGGCGGGC.

Many counts were recorded for this clone. The read gets to within 3 residues of the CDR3 end, and the germline J gene fills in the rest. The chain combines TRBV20-1 with TRBJ1-1; TRBD1 aligns across 7 bases. The CDR3 extends over 16 amino acids. Germline V gene sequence: CDR1 DFQATT, CDR2 SNEGSKA (reference sequence). The ends lost 5 bases at V and 0 bases at J; junction bases unmatched: 12. The CDR3 sequence: CSARRPGTEMNTEAFF. The covered CDR3 bases are TGCAGTGCTCGCCGTCCCGGGACAGAAATGAACACTGAA.

This clone was counted ten times or more. CDR3 DNA (partial): TGTGCCAGCAGTTACAGCGGGAGGAGCAATCAGCCC. This translates into CASSYSGRSNQP. The entire CDR3 sequence reads CASSYSGRSNQPQHF. The J gene is TRBJ1-5, the V gene TRBV6-2 or TRBV6-3; D call uncertain. The read halts 3 residues ahead of the CDR3 end, with the missing end drawn from the germline J gene. The CDR3 length is 15 residues. Germline CDR1 MNHEY, CDR2 SVGEGT. Trimming left V 2 bases short and J 1 base short, with 9 bases between.

In this sample, this clone turned up many times. The CDR3 region is CASSPRAGRTDTQYF. The sequenced CDR3 bases are TGTGCCAGCAGCCCTCGGGCAGGGCGCACAGATACG. The rearrangement uses TRBV11-3 and TRBJ2-3; tentative D call: TRBD1 (5 bases). With the read ending 3 residues before the CDR3 end, the germline J gene is used to fill in that end. This CDR3 spans 15 amino acids. Per the germline V gene, CDR1 is SGHNT and CDR2 is YENEEA. The V end lost 5 bases, the J end lost 1 base, and 13 bases lay between the germline ends.

This clone has a count of ten or more. Partial CDR3 DNA: TGCGCCAGCAGCTTCAGTAGCGGGAACTACGAG. This gives the protein CASSFSSGNYE. The CDR3 in its entirety is CASSFSSGNYEQYF. The rearrangement joins TRBV5-1 to TRBJ2-7, with 8 bases fitting TRBD2. From the germline J gene comes the end of the CDR3, since the read stops 3 residues before it. The CDR3 is 14 residues long. The ends lost 2 bases at V and 3 bases at J; junction bases unmatched: 4. The germline gives CDR1 SGHRS, CDR2 YFSETQ.

On this clone itself: The CDR3 extends 3 residues past the end of the read, so its final part is completed from the germline J gene. The chain links TRBV11-2 to TRBJ2-1, with D unresolved. This CDR3 is 13 amino acids long. From germline, CDR1 is SGHAT and CDR2 FQNNGV. Trimming pared 4 bases from V and 5 bases from J, leaving 9 bases between. The CDR3 DNA, read in part, is TGTGCCAGCAGCTCGAGCCCCAACAATGAG. Translated: CASSSSPNNE. In full, the CDR3 reads CASSSSPNNEQFF.

This clone has ten or more counts. The CDR3 goes on 3 residues after the read ends, and that part is filled in from the germline J gene. The chain combines TRBV20-1 with TRBJ1-2; a weak D match, TRBD1 (6 bases). Trimming took 6 bases from V and 5 from J, leaving 16 bases between them. Germline V gene sequence: CDR1 DFQATT, CDR2 SNEGSKA (reference sequence). CDR3 length: 13 amino acids. CDR3 DNA, as far as it was read: TGCAGTGCAATCATCGTGGGGGCGTATGGC. Translated: CSAIIVGAYG. The whole CDR3 protein is CSAIIVGAYGYTF.

This clone was counted only a few times. The sequence runs out 3 residues before the end of the CDR3; the remainder is reconstructed from the germline J gene. J is TRBJ1-2 and V is TRBV11-2; perhaps TRBD1 as D (6 bases). The CDR3 covers 12 residues. Germline CDR1 reads SGHAT; CDR2 reads FQNNGV. The CDR3 region is CASSSLQGGYTF. The CDR3 bases that were read are TGTGCCAGCAGCTCTCTACAGGGAGGC.

This clone appeared many times. The CDR3 goes on 3 residues after the read ends, and that part is filled in from the germline J gene. The rearrangement uses TRBV20-1 and TRBJ1-2; maybe TRBD1 (5 bases). This CDR3 contains 15 residues. The germline CDR1 and CDR2 sequences are DFQATT and SNEGSKA (reference sequence). Trimming pared 6 bases from V and 2 bases from J, leaving 19 bases between. Partial CDR3 DNA: TGCAGTGCACAGACCCGACAGATAGCAAACTATGGC. This sequence encodes CSAQTRQIANYG. The whole CDR3 region reads CSAQTRQIANYGYTF.

In this sample, this clone turned up many times. The read ends 3 residues before the CDR3 terminus; that terminus is restored from the germline J gene. The V gene is TRBV20-1, the J gene TRBJ1-4; D gene unclear. The CDR3 sequence is 12 residues long. The V gene's germline CDR1 is DFQATT and CDR2 SNEGSKA (reference sequence). Trimming stripped 6 bases from V and 8 bases from J, with 13 bases between. The sequenced part of the CDR3 DNA is TGCAGTGCCCAAAAGGCAATGGAAAAA. Protein: CSAQKAMEK. The CDR3 in its entirety is CSAQKAMEKLFF.

This clone was seen repeatedly, ten times or more. The read is 3 residues too short to cover the CDR3 end, so that end is filled in from the germline J gene. This chain joins TRBV5-1 and TRBJ2-2, with unresolved D. Per germline, CDR1 SGHRS and CDR2 YFSETQ. The ends were cut back, 4 bases at V and 8 bases at J, with 15 bases in the middle. The CDR3 consists of 14 residues. The covered CDR3 bases are TGCGCCAGCAGCATTTCGTCGGTTTTGGGGGAG. As protein: CASSISSVLGE. The entire CDR3 sequence reads CASSISSVLGELFF.

This clone was picked up many times. Sequencing ends 3 residues short of the CDR3 end; the germline J gene provides the rest. The chain links TRBV5-1 to TRBJ1-4; the D gene is possibly TRBD1 (5 bases). Germline V gene sequence: CDR1 SGHRS, CDR2 YFSETQ. This CDR3 region has 14 residues. V was pared by 3 bases and J by 4 bases, with 10 bases between. CDR3 bases read: TGCGCCAGCAGCTGGGGACTAGTTAATGAAAAA. The encoded protein is CASSWGLVNEK. The CDR3, in full, reads CASSWGLVNEKLFF.

This clone was observed at least ten times. The CDR3 extends 3 residues past the end of the read, so its final part is completed from the germline J gene. This chain uses TRBV5-1 with TRBJ2-3; TRBD2 aligns across 11 bases. Germline CDR1 reads SGHRS; CDR2 reads YFSETQ. The CDR3 has 16 residues. V gave up 0 bases and J gave up 3 bases; unmatched junction bases: 3. CDR3: CASSLATSGSTDTQYF. Incomplete CDR3 DNA: TGCGCCAGCAGCTTGGCAACTAGCGGGAGTACAGATACG.

This clone showed up many times. The part of the CDR3 DNA that was read is TGTGCCAGCAGGCCGGACAGGGGCACAGATACG. Translation gives CASRPDRGTDT. The complete CDR3 protein is CASRPDRGTDTQYF. The V and J genes are TRBV5-4 and TRBJ2-3; TRBD1 matches at 8 bases. The read ends 3 residues before the CDR3 terminus; that terminus is restored from the germline J gene. The germline gives CDR1 SGHNT, CDR2 YYREEE (reference sequence). V trimming: 5 bases; J trimming: 1 base; junction bases outside the gene matches: 3. The CDR3 length is 14 residues.

This clone was found many times. The read ends 3 residues before the CDR3 terminus; that terminus is restored from the germline J gene. The chain uses TRBV10-1 and TRBJ2-1, with TRBD1 matching over 10 bases. Germline lookup yields CDR1 WNHNN and CDR2 SYGVQD (reference sequence). The CDR3 has 16 amino acids. V was clipped by 4 bases and J by 4 bases; unmatched bases: 7. The part of the CDR3 DNA that was read is TGCGCCAGCAGTGCCCGGGACAGGGGTCCGTACAATGAG. Its protein is CASSARDRGPYNE. The whole CDR3 reads CASSARDRGPYNEQFF.

This clone was observed many times. One end of the junction varies from germline; a read error may be responsible. The read ends 3 residues before the CDR3 terminus; that terminus is restored from the germline J gene. The J gene is TRBJ1-6, the V gene TRBV4-2, with TRBD1 matching over 8 bases. CDR1 and CDR2 (germline): LGHNA, YNFKEQ. CDR3 length: 16 residues. The CDR3 here is CASSQDGTGDNSPLHF. The CDR3 DNA, read in part, is TGCGCCAGCAGCCAAGATGGGACAGGAGATAATTCACCC.

There are many counts of this clone. The DNA ends 3 residues before the CDR3 does, and the rest of the CDR3 is filled in from the germline J gene. The chain joins TRBV29-1 to TRBJ1-1; no reliable D call. V dropped 6 bases and J dropped 4 bases, with 12 bases sitting between them. Per germline, CDR1 SQVTM and CDR2 ANQGSEA. The CDR3 spans 12 residues. CDR3 residues: CSVSQEGTEAFF. The sequenced part of the CDR3 DNA is TGCAGCGTGTCCCAGGAAGGCACTGAA.

This clone was found many times. The CDR3 goes on 3 residues after the read ends, and that part is filled in from the germline J gene. The V and J genes are TRBV19 and TRBJ2-1; tentative D call: TRBD1 (7 bases). Between the trimmed V and J ends, which lost 7 bases and 8 bases, there was a span of 18 bases. Germline values: CDR1 LNHDA, CDR2 SQIVND (reference sequence). The CDR3 sequence is 14 residues long. Partial CDR3 DNA: TGTGCCAGTAACAACCAAGGAGGGGGCCATGAG. Encoded protein: CASNNQGGGHE. The whole CDR3 protein reads CASNNQGGGHEQFF. The full variable domain, with the rest looked up from reference TRBV19 and TRBJ2-1, is DGGITQSPKYLFRKEGQNVTLSCEQNLNHDAMYWYRQDPGQGLRLIYYSQIVNDFQKGDIAEGYSVSREKKESFPLTVTSAQKNPTAFYLCASNNQGGGHEQFFGPGTRLTVL.

This clone was observed many times. The read finishes 3 residues shy of the CDR3 end, and the germline J gene is used to complete it. The chain carries TRBV18 and TRBJ1-4; tentatively, D is TRBD1 (5 bases). The V end lost 3 bases, the J end lost 8 bases, and 13 bases lay between the germline ends. Germline CDR1 is KGHSH and CDR2 is LQKENI. This CDR3 contains 14 residues. This CDR3 is CASSPDTAGEKLFF. The CDR3 bases that were read are TGTGCCAGCTCACCGGACACGGCGGGGGAAAAA. Variable domain in full (rest from reference TRBV18 and TRBJ1-4): NAGVMQNPRHLVRRRGQEARLRCSPMKGHSHVYWYRQLPEEGLKFMVYLQKENIIDESGMPKERFSAEFPKEGPSILRIQQVVRGDSAAYFCASSPDTAGEKLFFGSGTQLSVL.

This clone has ten or more counts. The read finishes 3 residues shy of the CDR3 end, and the germline J gene is used to complete it. The J gene is TRBJ1-1, the V gene TRBV5-1; TRBD1 matches at 8 bases. After removal of 2 bases from V and 0 bases from J, the junction contained 6 bases not matched to a gene. The CDR3 covers 16 residues. Germline assignment: CDR1 SGHRS and CDR2 YFSETQ. CDR3 bases read: TGCGCCAGCAGCTTCACAGGGGGGGGCATGAACACTGAA. Encoded protein: CASSFTGGGMNTE. The CDR3 reads in full as CASSFTGGGMNTEAFF.

This clone was counted many times. Read data end 3 residues before the CDR3 end; the end is taken from the germline J gene. V and J are TRBV13 and TRBJ2-7, with unresolved D. V gave up 6 bases and J gave up 0 bases, with 6 bases separating them. Germline V lookup: CDR1 PRHDT, CDR2 FYEKMQ (reference sequence). The CDR3 covers 12 residues. The sequenced part of the CDR3 DNA is TGTGCCAGCAGTCGCAGCTCCTACGAG. Translation gives CASSRSSYE. The full CDR3 protein reads CASSRSSYEQYF.

This clone appeared a few times. The read finishes 3 residues shy of the CDR3 end, and the germline J gene is used to complete it. The chain links TRBV7-9 to TRBJ1-2, with 9 bases matching TRBD1. CDR1 is SEHNR and CDR2 is FQNEAQ in the germline V gene (reference sequence). CDR3 length: 14 residues. The CDR3 here is CASNDRGKVNDYTF. The sequenced part of the CDR3 DNA is TGTGCCAGCAACGACAGGGGGAAGGTCAATGAC.

This clone has a count of ten or more. The missing CDR3 end, 3 residues past where the read stops, is filled in from the germline J gene. The V call is TRBV19, the J call TRBJ2-7, with D possibly matching TRBD1 (6 bases). CDR1 is LNHDA and CDR2 is SQIVND in the germline V gene (reference sequence). V was trimmed by 5 bases and J by 6 bases, leaving 14 bases between them. CDR3 size: 13 residues. Partial CDR3 DNA: TGTGCCAGTAGTCCGGGGCAGGGGCTCGAG. Translating gives CASSPGQGLE. The whole CDR3 region reads CASSPGQGLEQYF.

This clone was seen ten or more times. The CDR3 end is not reached by the read, which stops 3 residues before it; the germline J gene fills it in. The chain carries TRBV13 and TRBJ1-1; no clear D. The germline V gene encodes CDR1 PRHDT and CDR2 FYEKMQ (reference sequence). Deletions cut 2 bases from V and 5 bases from J, with 12 bases between. This CDR3 has 14 residues. This CDR3 is CASSLSRTRTEAFF. The CDR3 bases that were read are TGTGCCAGCAGCTTATCTCGAACTAGGACTGAA.

This clone was detected ten times or more. The read finishes 3 residues shy of the CDR3 end, and the germline J gene is used to complete it. V usage is TRBV5-1 and J usage is TRBJ2-1, with TRBD2 matching 9 bases. Unmatched junction bases numbered 2, after V lost 4 bases and J lost 0 bases. From germline, CDR1 is SGHRS and CDR2 YFSETQ. This CDR3 has 15 residues. The DNA read from the CDR3 is TGCGCCAGCAGCAATAGCGGGAGCTCCTACAATGAG. Its translation: CASSNSGSSYNE. In full, the CDR3 is CASSNSGSSYNEQFF. Full variable domain (rest looked up from reference TRBV5-1 and TRBJ2-1): KAGVTQTPRYLIKTRGQQVTLSCSPISGHRSVSWYQQTPGQGLQFLFEYFSETQRNKGNFPGRFSGRQFSNSRSEMNVSTLELGDSALYLCASSNSGSSYNEQFFGPGTRLTVL.

Ten or more counts support this clone. Coverage ceases 3 residues before the CDR3 finishes, and the germline J gene fills in the end. V is TRBV20-1 and J is TRBJ2-1, with TRBD2 identical over 14 bases. Germline values: CDR1 DFQATT, CDR2 SNEGSKA (reference sequence). Trimming at V came to 0 bases and at J to 3 bases, leaving 7 bases not matched to a gene. The CDR3 is made up of 18 amino acids. The CDR3 DNA, read in part, is TGCAGTGCTAGAGACGGGACTAGCGGGAGCCTAAGCTACAATGAG. Translation gives CSARDGTSGSLSYNE. The CDR3, in full, reads CSARDGTSGSLSYNEQFF.